Listed below are T cell receptor beta chains from one sample, sequenced in a study of CD8 T cells in Susac syndrome. From the immunoSEQ multiplex PCR reads, TCRdb called clonotypes with MiXCR, one entry per CDR3 protein. The sample yields approximately 180,000 distinct CDR3 sequences, approximately 94% seen once. Sequencing was performed on CD4+ T cells from PBMCs. The receptors were sampled from a human donor with multiple sclerosis. Each CDR3 is given with its conserved first and last residue. The D gene is left open where the match is weak. Clone sizes are given selectively: once, few, many, or a class where the clone is expanded.

>15|TRBV11-2|NA|TRBJ2-5|NA
TGTGCCAGCAGCGAATCAGACACGCTCCAAGAGACCCAGTACTTC
CASSESDTLQETQYF
>14|TRBV20-1|TRBD1|TRBJ2-1|NA
TGCAGTGCAAGGGGACAGGGCCCCAACAATGAGCAGTTCTTC
CSARGQGPNNEQFF
>17|TRBV7-2|TRBD2|TRBJ2-3|NA
TGTGCCAGCAGCCCCCCAGGGATAGCGGGGACTACAGATACGCAGTATTTT
CASSPPGIAGTTDTQYF
>16|TRBV4-1|TRBD1|TRBJ2-7|NA
TGCGCCAGCAGCCAAGCATCGGGACAGGTGGCGGGCGAGCAGTACTTC
CASSQASGQVAGEQYF
>15|TRBV30|TRBD2|TRBJ2-7|NA
TGTGCCTGGAGTGTCGGTAGCGGGAGTCTTTACGAGCAGTACTTC
CAWSVGSGSLYEQYF
>11|TRBV6-6|NA|TRBJ1-5|NA
TGTGCCGCGGGGGTACGGCAGCCCCAGCATTTT
CAAGVRQPQHF
>15|TRBV2|NA|TRBJ2-7|NA
TGTGCCAGCAGTGATAATCCGGGTCCCTCCTACGAGCAGTACTTC
CASSDNPGPSYEQYF
>15|TRBV12-3/TRBV12-4|NA|TRBJ1-5|NA
TGTGCCAGCAGTCCCCATAGTACAGGCAATCAGCCCCAGCATTTT
CASSPHSTGNQPQHF
>13|TRBV12-3/TRBV12-4|TRBD1|TRBJ1-1|NA
TGTGCCAGCAGTTTGACGGGACAGCGGGAAGCTTTCTTT
CASSLTGQREAFF
>14|TRBV5-1|TRBD1|TRBJ2-7|NA
TGCGCCAGCAGATTGGGACAGTCCTCCTACGAGCAGTACTTC
CASRLGQSSYEQYF
>15|TRBV5-5|NA|TRBJ2-7|NA
TGTGCCAGCACCTCCCGGGGGCCGCCCTCCTACGAGCAGTACTTC
CASTSRGPPSYEQYF
>14|TRBV20-1|NA|TRBJ2-5|NA
TGCAGTGCTAGAGGGGGGGTCACCAGAGAGACCCAGTACTTC
CSARGGVTRETQYF
>16|TRBV12-3/TRBV12-4|NA|TRBJ2-6|NA
TGTGCCAGCAGTTTCCGGCCGCATTCTGGGGCCAACGTCCTGACTTTC
CASSFRPHSGANVLTF
>14|TRBV5-1|NA|TRBJ1-5|NA
TGCGCCAGCAGCTTGGAACAGGGCGGGCAGCCCCAGCATTTT
CASSLEQGGQPQHF
>18|TRBV6-1|NA|TRBJ1-6|NA
TGTGCCAGCAGTCGCTCCTTCACCACACCGGGACATTATTCACCCCTCCACTTT
CASSRSFTTPGHYSPLHF
>12|TRBV29-1|TRBD1|TRBJ1-2|NA
TGCAGCCACGACAGGGTCGAATATGGCTACACCTTC
CSHDRVEYGYTF
>17|TRBV20-1|TRBD2|TRBJ2-7|NA
TGCAGTGCTAGAGTCTTGGTGCGGGGGGGCCGCATAGACGAGCAGTACTTC
CSARVLVRGGRIDEQYF
>15|TRBV23-1|TRBD1|TRBJ1-5|once
TGCGCCAGCAGTCATGTCAGGGGGCAGGTAGAGCCCCAGCATTTT
CASSHVRGQVEPQHF
>13|TRBV28|NA|TRBJ2-6|NA
TGTGCCAGCAGGTTGGTGGGGGCCAACGTCCTGACTTTC
CASRLVGANVLTF
>14|TRBV28|NA|TRBJ1-5|NA
TGTGCCAGCACCAGGAGAGAGGTGAATCAGCCCCAGCATTTT
CASTRREVNQPQHF
>13|TRBV6-5|NA|TRBJ2-1|once
TGTGCCAGCAGGGGGACGGAGCACAATGAGCAGTTCTTC
CASRGTEHNEQFF
>16|TRBV29-1|NA|TRBJ2-1|NA
TGCAGCGCGAGGGGATTTGGGAACCTTCAATACAATGAGCAGTTCTTC
CSARGFGNLQYNEQFF
>16|TRBV5-4|NA|TRBJ1-4|NA
TGTGCCAGCAGCTTGGCCATACGGGGAACTAATGAAAAACTGTTTTTT
CASSLAIRGTNEKLFF
>15|TRBV9|NA|TRBJ1-1|once
TGTGCCAGCAGCGTAGTCGGGTCCAGGAACACTGAAGCTTTCTTT
CASSVVGSRNTEAFF
>16|TRBV27|TRBD2|TRBJ2-7|NA
TGTGCCAGCAGTCACAAACGGGCGGGGGGGACCTACGAGCAGTACTTC
CASSHKRAGGTYEQYF
>14|TRBV7-9|NA|TRBJ2-3|NA
TGTGCCAGCAGCATCGGGACTAGCACAGATACGCAGTATTTT
CASSIGTSTDTQYF
>17|TRBV5-1|TRBD1|TRBJ1-1|once
TGCGCCAGCAGCTGGACCGCCGCAGGGGGTATGAACACTGAAGCTTTCTTT
CASSWTAAGGMNTEAFF
>13|TRBV29-1|NA|TRBJ2-2|NA
TGCAGCGTTGGGACAGCCAACACCGGGGAGCTGTTTTTT
CSVGTANTGELFF
>14|TRBV30|TRBD2|TRBJ2-5|NA
TGTGCCTGGACTGGACTAGCGGGAGGAGAGACCCAGTACTTC
CAWTGLAGGETQYF
>14|TRBV29-1|NA|TRBJ2-1|NA
TGCAGCGTAAGTGTGCAGATCTCCTACAATGAGCAGTTCTTC
CSVSVQISYNEQFF
>15|TRBV18|TRBD1|TRBJ2-7|NA
TGTGCCAGCTCACGGGGGACAGGGGACTTGGACGAGCAGTACTTC
CASSRGTGDLDEQYF
>15|TRBV18|NA|TRBJ1-4|NA
TGTGCCAGCTCACCCCTCGGTGGACCAGCGGAAAAACTGTTTTTT
CASSPLGGPAEKLFF
>16|TRBV9|NA|TRBJ1-1|NA
TGTGCCAGCAGCGTAGTTGGGGGCATGGTGAACACTGAAGCTTTCTTT
CASSVVGGMVNTEAFF
>15|TRBV20-1|NA|TRBJ2-1|NA
TGCAGTGCTAGAGTCTCGGGGGGCACTTCCCATGAGCAGTTCTTC
CSARVSGGTSHEQFF
>13|TRBV25-1|NA|TRBJ1-2|once
TGTGCCAGCAGTGAATCTCCCCCCGTGGGCTACACCTTC
CASSESPPVGYTF
>15|TRBV7-9|TRBD1|TRBJ2-1|NA
TGTGCCAGCAGCTTGCCCGGGACAGACTACAATGAGCAGTTCTTC
CASSLPGTDYNEQFF
>13|TRBV7-9|NA|TRBJ2-7|NA
TGTGCCAGCAACAAATTGACAGGCTACGAGCAGTACTTC
CASNKLTGYEQYF
>13|TRBV3-1|NA|TRBJ1-1|NA
TGTGCCAGCAGCCAAATCGGGAACACTGAAGCTTTCTTT
CASSQIGNTEAFF
>12|TRBV7-2|NA|TRBJ2-5|NA
TGTGCCAGCAGCTTCAGCCAAGAGACCCAGTACTTC
CASSFSQETQYF
>15|TRBV28|NA|TRBJ2-3|NA
TGTGCCAGCAGTTTTATGCGAGGGGGCACAGATACGCAGTATTTT
CASSFMRGGTDTQYF
>12|TRBV6-9|NA|TRBJ2-7|NA
TGTGCAGCCCGAGGAGGGTACTACGAGCAGTACTTC
CAARGGYYEQYF
>13|TRBV5-6|NA|TRBJ1-2|NA
TGTGCCAGCAGCTTGATTCAGGGAGGTGGCTACACCTTC
CASSLIQGGGYTF
>14|TRBV20-1|NA|TRBJ2-5|NA
TGCAGTGCTAGAGTCCCTAGGTTTCAAGAGACCCAGTACTTC
CSARVPRFQETQYF
>16|TRBV18|TRBD1|TRBJ1-6|NA
TGTGCCAGCTCACCAAAGTCGGCAGGGGGTTATTCACCCCTCCACTTT
CASSPKSAGGYSPLHF
>14|TRBV9|NA|TRBJ2-5|NA
TGTGCCAGCAGCGTAGGGGGGAATCAAGAGACCCAGTACTTC
CASSVGGNQETQYF
>15|TRBV19|TRBD1|TRBJ1-5|NA
TGTGCCAGTAAGGACGACAGGGCTAGCAATCAGCCCCAGCATTTT
CASKDDRASNQPQHF
>13|TRBV2|NA|TRBJ1-5|few
TGTGCCAGCACCAGAGATAGCAATCAGCCCCAGCATTTT
CASTRDSNQPQHF
>12|TRBV29-1|NA|TRBJ1-2|NA
TGCAGCGTGTACAGGGCCAACTATGGCTACACCTTC
CSVYRANYGYTF